This entry lists 9 T cell receptor beta chains sequenced from one sample in a study of vaccination effects on CD4 cells after COVID-19. The antigens for these receptors are not known. In the ViraFEST assay, antigen-specific CD4+ clonotypes were identified by expansion after peptide-pool stimulation. Culture lasted 10 days before CD4+ T cell isolation. PCR-confirmed SARS-CoV-2 infection occurred in the person between March and December 2020. The table came from immunoSEQ multiplex PCR; TCRdb's copy has only in-frame clones and leaves some out. The profile shows around 28,000 clones, about three quarters of them singletons. The starting material was CD4+ T cells from PBMCs cultured with HCoV-NL63 spike peptides, obtained before COVID-19 vaccination. These receptors all stem from a human donor who had a prior SARS-CoV-2 infection.

This CDR3 reads CAWSVPSSTDTQYF. The CDR3 coding sequence is TGTGCCTGGAGTGTACCTAGCAGCACAGATACGCAGTATTTT. V and J are TRBV30 and TRBJ2-3; TRBD2 might be the D (5 bases). Looked up from germline, CDR1 is GTSNPN and CDR2 is SVGIG (reference sequence). The CDR3 sequence is 14 residues long. With 0 bases removed from V and 0 bases from J, the gap between germline ends came to 7 bases.

The table lists this clone with a count of one. The chain carries TRBV6-5 and TRBJ2-7, with D hard to call. The CDR3 contains 13 residues. Germline V gene data show CDR1 as MNHEY and CDR2 as SVGAGI. Trimming stripped 6 bases from V and 1 base from J, with 10 bases between. CDR3 loop: CASRDPWSYEQYF. The CDR3 coding sequence is TGTGCCAGCAGGGACCCGTGGTCCTACGAGCAGTACTTC.

The chain uses TRBV27 and TRBJ2-3; 9 bases fit TRBD2. The CDR3 is 16 residues long. From germline, CDR1 is MNHEY and CDR2 SMNVEV (reference sequence). With 6 bases clipped from V and 4 bases from J, the junction kept 11 bases outside the gene matches. DNA for the CDR3: TGTGCCAGCAGAGACCTAGCGGGACTCCTCGCAGATACGCAGTATTTT. It specifies CASRDLAGLLADTQYF.

The V call is TRBV19, the J call TRBJ2-1; 10 nucleotides agree with TRBD2. With 7 bases clipped from V and 7 bases from J, the junction kept 7 bases outside the gene matches. Germline V gene data show CDR1 as LNHDA and CDR2 as SQIVND (reference sequence). CDR3 length: 14 residues. CDR3 DNA: TGTGCCAGTATAGCAACTAGCGGGAATAATGAGCAGTTCTTC. Residues: CASIATSGNNEQFF.

The chain employs TRBV5-4 and TRBJ2-5, with 9 nucleotides matching TRBD2. Germline CDR1 and CDR2: SGHNT and YYREEE (reference sequence). Unmatched junction bases numbered 2, after V lost 5 bases and J lost 3 bases. This CDR3 comprises 13 residues. The CDR3 region has the DNA TGTGCCAGCAGACGACTAGCGGAAGAGACCCAGTACTTC. Its translation is CASRRLAEETQYF. Looking up the rest from reference TRBV5-4 and TRBJ2-5 gives the full variable domain: ETGVTQSPTHLIKTRGQQVTLRCSSQSGHNTVSWYQQALGQGPQFIFQYYREEENGRGNFPPRFSGLQFPNYSSELNVNALELDDSALYLCASRRLAEETQYFGPGTRLLVL.

V and J are TRBV15 and TRBJ2-1; unclear D gene. Germline V gene data show CDR1 as LNHNV and CDR2 as YYDKDF (reference sequence). Trimming took 0 bases from V and 4 from J, leaving 10 bases between them. This CDR3 has 15 residues. CDR3: CATSRDLAEYNEQFF. CDR3 nucleotides: TGTGCCACCAGCAGAGATCTCGCAGAGTACAATGAGCAGTTCTTC.

This clone qualifies as medium-sized. J is TRBJ2-6 and V is TRBV18; 7 positions match TRBD1. The CDR3 has 15 amino acids. The ends lost 5 bases at V and 4 bases at J; junction bases unmatched: 5. Germline CDR1 and CDR2: KGHSH and LQKENI. The CDR3 region is CASSRQGSGANVLTF. The CDR3 DNA sequence: TGTGCCAGCTCAAGACAGGGTTCAGGGGCCAACGTCCTGACTTTC.

The chain has TRBV11-2 and TRBJ1-1, with D possibly being TRBD1 (5 bases). The CDR3 runs to 14 residues. CDR1 SGHAT and CDR2 FQNNGV come from the germline V gene. The V and J ends lost 3 bases and 6 bases respectively, with 14 bases between them. The CDR3 bases are TGTGCCAGCAGCTTTTCTGGGGACGGGGCTGAAGCTTTCTTT. It translates to CASSFSGDGAEAFF.

This clone was picked up one time. This chain links TRBV24-1 with TRBJ2-3; perhaps TRBD2 as D (6 bases). Germline V gene data show CDR1 as KGHDR and CDR2 as SFDVKD. The germline V and J ends were trimmed by 4 bases and 0 bases, with 19 bases remaining between them. This CDR3 region has 18 residues. The DNA of the CDR3 is TGTGCCACCAGTGACTCCAAAGGGCTAGCGCGCAGCACAGATACGCAGTATTTT. It translates to CATSDSKGLARSTDTQYF.